This paragraph covers one T cell receptor beta chain sequence. An end of the junction differs from the germline gene, which may be a read error. The record originates from a study of tissue T cells after allogeneic stem cell transplantation. Per germline, CDR1 LNHDA and CDR2 SQIVND (reference sequence). The CDR3 has 15 amino acids. Profiling relied on immunoSEQ multiplex PCR, and the TCRdb table lists in-frame clones only, not all of them. The table has 8,000 to 10,000 clones, 50% to 70% seen once. The sample was tissue from the ileum, taken at autopsy. The chain combines TRBV19 with TRBJ1-4; D is uncertain. This clonotype originated in a woman between 18 and 50 years old with breast cancer. CDR3 residues: CASSTVGFPKEKLFF. The DNA of the CDR3 is TGTGCCAGTAGTACGGTGGGCTTTCCTAAGGAAAAACTGTTTTTT.